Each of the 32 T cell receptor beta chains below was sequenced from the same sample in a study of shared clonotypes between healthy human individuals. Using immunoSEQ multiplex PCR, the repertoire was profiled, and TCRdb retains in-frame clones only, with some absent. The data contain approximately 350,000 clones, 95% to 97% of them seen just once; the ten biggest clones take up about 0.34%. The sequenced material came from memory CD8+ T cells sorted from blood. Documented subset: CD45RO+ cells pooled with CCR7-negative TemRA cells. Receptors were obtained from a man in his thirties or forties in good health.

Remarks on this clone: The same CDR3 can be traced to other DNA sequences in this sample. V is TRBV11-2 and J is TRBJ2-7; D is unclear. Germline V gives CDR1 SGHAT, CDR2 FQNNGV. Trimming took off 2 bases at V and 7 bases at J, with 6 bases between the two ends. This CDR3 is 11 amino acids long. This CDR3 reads CASSLLGEQYF. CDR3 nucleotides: TGTGCCAGCAGCTTACTGGGGGAGCAGTACTTC.

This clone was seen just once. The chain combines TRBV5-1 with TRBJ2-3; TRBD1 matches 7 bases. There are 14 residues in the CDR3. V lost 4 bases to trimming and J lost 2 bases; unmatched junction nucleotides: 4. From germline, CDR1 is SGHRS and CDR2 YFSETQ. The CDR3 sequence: CASSPGQSTDTQYF. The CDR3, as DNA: TGCGCCAGCAGCCCGGGACAGTCCACAGATACGCAGTATTTT. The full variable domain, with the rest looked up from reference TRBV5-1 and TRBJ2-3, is KAGVTQTPRYLIKTRGQQVTLSCSPISGHRSVSWYQQTPGQGLQFLFEYFSETQRNKGNFPGRFSGRQFSNSRSEMNVSTLELGDSALYLCASSPGQSTDTQYFGPGTRLTVL.

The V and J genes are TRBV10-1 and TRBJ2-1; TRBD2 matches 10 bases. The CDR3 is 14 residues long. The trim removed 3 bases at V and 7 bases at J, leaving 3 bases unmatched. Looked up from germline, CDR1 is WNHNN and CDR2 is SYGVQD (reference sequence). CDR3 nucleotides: TGCGCCAGCAGTGAACTAGCGGGACAGAATGAGCAGTTCTTC. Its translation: CASSELAGQNEQFF.

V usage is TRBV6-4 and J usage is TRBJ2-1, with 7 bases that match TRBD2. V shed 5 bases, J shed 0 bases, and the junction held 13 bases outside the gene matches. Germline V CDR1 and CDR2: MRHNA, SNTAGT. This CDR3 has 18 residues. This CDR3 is CASSFEASLAGSYNEQFF. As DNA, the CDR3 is TGTGCCAGCAGTTTTGAGGCTAGTTTAGCGGGCTCCTACAATGAGCAGTTCTTC.

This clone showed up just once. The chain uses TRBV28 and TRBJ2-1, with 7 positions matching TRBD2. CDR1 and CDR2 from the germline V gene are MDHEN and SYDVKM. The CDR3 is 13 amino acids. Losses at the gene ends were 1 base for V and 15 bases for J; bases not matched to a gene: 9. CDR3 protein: CASSLYLVSGPFF. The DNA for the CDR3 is TGTGCCAGCAGTTTATATCTAGTTAGCGGGCCGTTCTTC. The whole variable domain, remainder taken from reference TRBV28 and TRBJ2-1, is DVKVTQSSRYLVKRTGEKVFLECVQDMDHENMFWYRQDPGLGLRLIYFSYDVKMKEKGDIPEGYSVSREKKERFSLILESASTNQTSMYLCASSLYLVSGPFFGPGTRLTVL.

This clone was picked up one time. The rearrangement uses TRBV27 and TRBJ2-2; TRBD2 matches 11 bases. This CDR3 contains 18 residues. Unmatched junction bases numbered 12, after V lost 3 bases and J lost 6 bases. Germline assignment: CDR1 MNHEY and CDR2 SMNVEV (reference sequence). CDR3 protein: CASSFYFTSGRSPGELFF. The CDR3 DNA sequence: TGTGCCAGCAGTTTCTACTTTACTAGCGGGAGATCCCCCGGGGAGCTGTTTTTT.

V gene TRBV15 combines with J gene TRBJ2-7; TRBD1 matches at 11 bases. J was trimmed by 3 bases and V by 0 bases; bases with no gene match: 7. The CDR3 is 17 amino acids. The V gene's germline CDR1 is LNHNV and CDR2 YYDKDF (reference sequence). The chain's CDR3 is CATSRDLTGTGGYEQYF. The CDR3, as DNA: TGTGCCACCAGCAGAGATCTGACCGGGACAGGGGGCTACGAGCAGTACTTC.

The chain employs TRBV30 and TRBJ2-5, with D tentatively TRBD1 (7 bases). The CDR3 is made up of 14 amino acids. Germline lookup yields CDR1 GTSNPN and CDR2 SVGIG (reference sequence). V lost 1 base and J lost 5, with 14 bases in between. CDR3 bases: TGTGCCTGGAGTGAATGGGCAGGGGGGGAGACCCAGTACTTC. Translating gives CAWSEWAGGETQYF.

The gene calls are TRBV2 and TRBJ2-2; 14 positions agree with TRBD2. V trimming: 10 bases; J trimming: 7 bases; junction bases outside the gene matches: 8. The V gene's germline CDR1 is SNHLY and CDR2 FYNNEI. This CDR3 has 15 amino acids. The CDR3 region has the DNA TGTGCCACTTCGACTAGCGGGAGGGCTAACGGGGAGCTGTTTTTT. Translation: CATSTSGRANGELFF.

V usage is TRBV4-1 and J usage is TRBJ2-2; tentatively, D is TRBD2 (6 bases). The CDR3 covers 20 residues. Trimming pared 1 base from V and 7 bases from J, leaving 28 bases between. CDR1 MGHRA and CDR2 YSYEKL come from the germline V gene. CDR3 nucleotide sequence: TGCGCCAGCAGCCAAGTTTCCCCAACCATGTCACTAGCTAGGGGCGGGGAGCTGTTTTTT. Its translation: CASSQVSPTMSLARGGELFF.

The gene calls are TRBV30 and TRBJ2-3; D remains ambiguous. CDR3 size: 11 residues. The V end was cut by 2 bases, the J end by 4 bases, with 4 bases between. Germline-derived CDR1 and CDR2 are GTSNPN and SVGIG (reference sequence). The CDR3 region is CAWSNADTQYF. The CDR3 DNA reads TGTGCCTGGAGTAACGCAGATACGCAGTATTTT.

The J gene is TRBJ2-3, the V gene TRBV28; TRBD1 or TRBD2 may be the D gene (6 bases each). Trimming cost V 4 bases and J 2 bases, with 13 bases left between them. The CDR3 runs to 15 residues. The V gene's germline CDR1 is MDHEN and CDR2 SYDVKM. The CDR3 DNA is TGTGCCAGCAGTTCCCCCTCGGGGGCCACAGATACGCAGTATTTT. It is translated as CASSSPSGATDTQYF.

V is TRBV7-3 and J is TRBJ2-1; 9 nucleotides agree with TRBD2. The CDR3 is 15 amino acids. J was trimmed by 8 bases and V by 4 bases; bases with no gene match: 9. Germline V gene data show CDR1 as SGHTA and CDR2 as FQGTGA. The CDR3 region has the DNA TGTGCCAGCAGCTACCTAGCGGGACCCTTCTATGAGCAGTTCTTC. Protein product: CASSYLAGPFYEQFF.

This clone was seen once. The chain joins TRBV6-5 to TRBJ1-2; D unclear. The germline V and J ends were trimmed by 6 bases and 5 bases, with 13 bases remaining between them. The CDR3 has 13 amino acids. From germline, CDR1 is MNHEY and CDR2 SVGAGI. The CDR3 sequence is CASRQPKEYGYTF. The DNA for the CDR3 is TGTGCCAGCAGGCAGCCGAAGGAGTATGGCTACACCTTC.

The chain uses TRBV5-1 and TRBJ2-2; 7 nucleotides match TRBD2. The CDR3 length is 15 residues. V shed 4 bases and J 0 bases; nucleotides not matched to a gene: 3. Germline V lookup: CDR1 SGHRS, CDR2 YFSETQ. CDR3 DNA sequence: TGCGCCAGCAGCCTCGGGACTACGAACACCGGGGAGCTGTTTTTT. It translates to CASSLGTTNTGELFF.

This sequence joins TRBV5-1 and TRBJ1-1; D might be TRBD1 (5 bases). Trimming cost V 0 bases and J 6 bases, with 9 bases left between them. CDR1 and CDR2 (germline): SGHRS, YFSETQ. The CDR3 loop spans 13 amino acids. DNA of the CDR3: TGCGCCAGCAGCTTGGAGGGAGGGGCTGAAGCTTTCTTT. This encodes CASSLEGGAEAFF. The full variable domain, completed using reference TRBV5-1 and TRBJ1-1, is KAGVTQTPRYLIKTRGQQVTLSCSPISGHRSVSWYQQTPGQGLQFLFEYFSETQRNKGNFPGRFSGRQFSNSRSEMNVSTLELGDSALYLCASSLEGGAEAFFGQGTRLTVV.

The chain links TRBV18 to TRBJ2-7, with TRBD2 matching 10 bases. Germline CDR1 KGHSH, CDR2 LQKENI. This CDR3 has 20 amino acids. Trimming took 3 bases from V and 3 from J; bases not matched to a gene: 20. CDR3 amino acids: CASSPQEGTSAVVGGYEQYF. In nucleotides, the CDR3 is TGTGCCAGCTCACCCCAGGAGGGGACTAGCGCGGTCGTGGGTGGCTACGAGCAGTACTTC.

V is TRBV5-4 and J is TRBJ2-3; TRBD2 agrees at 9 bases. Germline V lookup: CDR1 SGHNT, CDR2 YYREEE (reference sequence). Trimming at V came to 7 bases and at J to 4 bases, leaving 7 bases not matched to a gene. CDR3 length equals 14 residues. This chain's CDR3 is CASEWREGPDTQYF. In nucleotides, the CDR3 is TGTGCCAGCGAATGGCGGGAGGGTCCAGATACGCAGTATTTT.

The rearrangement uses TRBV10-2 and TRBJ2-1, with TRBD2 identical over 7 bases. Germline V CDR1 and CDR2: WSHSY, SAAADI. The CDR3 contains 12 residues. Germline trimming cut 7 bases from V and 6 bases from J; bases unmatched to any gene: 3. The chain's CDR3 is CASTASGNEQFF. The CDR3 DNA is TGCGCCAGCACGGCTAGCGGCAATGAGCAGTTCTTC.

CDR3 nucleotide sequence: TGTGCCAGCAGCTTGGAGTGGGAGTTGGGGGGTGAGCAGTTCTTC. It yields the protein CASSLEWELGGEQFF. V gene TRBV5-6 combines with J gene TRBJ2-1; D is perhaps TRBD2 (6 bases). There are 15 residues in the CDR3. CDR1 is SGHDT, CDR2 YYEEEE, per germline. V lost 0 bases to trimming and J lost 9 bases, with 16 bases between them.

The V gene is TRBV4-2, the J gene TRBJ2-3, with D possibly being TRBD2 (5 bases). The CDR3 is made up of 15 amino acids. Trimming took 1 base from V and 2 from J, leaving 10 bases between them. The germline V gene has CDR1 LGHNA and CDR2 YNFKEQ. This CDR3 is CASSQASGYTDTQYF. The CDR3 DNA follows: TGTGCCAGCAGCCAAGCCAGCGGATACACAGATACGCAGTATTTT.

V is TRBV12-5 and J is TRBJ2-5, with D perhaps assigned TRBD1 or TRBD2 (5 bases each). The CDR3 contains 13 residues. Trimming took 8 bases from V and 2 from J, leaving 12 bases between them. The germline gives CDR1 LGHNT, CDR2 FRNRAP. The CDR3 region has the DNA TGTGCTAGTCGGGACCCGGGTCAAGAGACCCAGTACTTC. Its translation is CASRDPGQETQYF.

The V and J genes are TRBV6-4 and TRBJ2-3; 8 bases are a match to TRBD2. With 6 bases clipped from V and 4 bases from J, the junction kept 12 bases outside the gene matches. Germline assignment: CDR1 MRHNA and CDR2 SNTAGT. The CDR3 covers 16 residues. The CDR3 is CASSDAPGLVPDTQYF. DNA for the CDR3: TGTGCCAGCAGCGACGCCCCGGGACTAGTTCCAGATACGCAGTATTTT.

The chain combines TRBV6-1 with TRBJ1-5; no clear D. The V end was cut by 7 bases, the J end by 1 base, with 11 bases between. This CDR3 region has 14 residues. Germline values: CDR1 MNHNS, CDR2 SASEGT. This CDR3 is CASNGIISNQPQHF. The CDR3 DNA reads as TGTGCCAGCAACGGCATAATAAGCAATCAGCCCCAGCATTTT.

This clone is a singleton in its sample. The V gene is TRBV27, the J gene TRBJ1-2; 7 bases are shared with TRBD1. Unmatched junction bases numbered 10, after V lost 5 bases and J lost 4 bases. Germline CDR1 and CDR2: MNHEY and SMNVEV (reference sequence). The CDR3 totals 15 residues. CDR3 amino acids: CASSPHPGQPYGYTF. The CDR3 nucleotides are TGTGCCAGCAGTCCACACCCGGGACAGCCCTATGGCTACACCTTC.

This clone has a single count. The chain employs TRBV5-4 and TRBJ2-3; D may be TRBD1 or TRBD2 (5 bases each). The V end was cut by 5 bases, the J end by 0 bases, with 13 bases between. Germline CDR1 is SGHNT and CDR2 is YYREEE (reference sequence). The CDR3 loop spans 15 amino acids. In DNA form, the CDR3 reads TGTGCCAGCAGACAGGTTGAGCGGAGCACAGATACGCAGTATTTT. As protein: CASRQVERSTDTQYF.

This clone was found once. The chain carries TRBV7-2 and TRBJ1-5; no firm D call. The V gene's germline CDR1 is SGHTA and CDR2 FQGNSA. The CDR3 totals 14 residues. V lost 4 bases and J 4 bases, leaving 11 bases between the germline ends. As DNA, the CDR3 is TGTGCCAGCAGCTGGACGTCGGTGAATCAGCCCCAGCATTTT. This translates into CASSWTSVNQPQHF.

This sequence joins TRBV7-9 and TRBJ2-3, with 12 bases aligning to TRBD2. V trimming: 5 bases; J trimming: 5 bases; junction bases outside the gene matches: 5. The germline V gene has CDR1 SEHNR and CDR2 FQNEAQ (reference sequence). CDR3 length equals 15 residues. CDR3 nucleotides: TGTGCCAGCAGCCCCCTAGCGGGAGGGGAAGATACGCAGTATTTT. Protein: CASSPLAGGEDTQYF. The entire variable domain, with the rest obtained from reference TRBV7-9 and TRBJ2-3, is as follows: DTGVSQNPRHKITKRGQNVTFRCDPISEHNRLYWYRQTLGQGPEFLTYFQNEAQLEKSRLLSDRFSAERPKGSFSTLEIQRTEQGDSAMYLCASSPLAGGEDTQYFGPGTRLTVL.

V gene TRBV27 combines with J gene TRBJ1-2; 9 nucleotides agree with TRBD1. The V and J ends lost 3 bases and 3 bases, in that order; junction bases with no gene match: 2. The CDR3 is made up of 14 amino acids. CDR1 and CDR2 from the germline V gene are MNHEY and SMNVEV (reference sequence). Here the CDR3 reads CASSLRDRDYGYTF. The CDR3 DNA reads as TGTGCCAGCAGTTTGCGGGACAGGGACTATGGCTACACCTTC.

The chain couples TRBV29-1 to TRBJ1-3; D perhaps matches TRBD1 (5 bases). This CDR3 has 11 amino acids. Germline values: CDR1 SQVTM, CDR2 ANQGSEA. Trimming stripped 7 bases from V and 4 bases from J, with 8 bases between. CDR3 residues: CSANRGNTIYF. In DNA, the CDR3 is TGCAGCGCCAACAGGGGAAACACCATATATTTT.

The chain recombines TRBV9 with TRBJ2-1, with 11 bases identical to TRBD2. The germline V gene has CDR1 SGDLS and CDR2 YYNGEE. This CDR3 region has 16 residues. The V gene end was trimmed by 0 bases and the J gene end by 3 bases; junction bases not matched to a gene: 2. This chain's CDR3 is CASSVGTSGYYNEQFF. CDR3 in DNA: TGTGCCAGCAGCGTAGGGACTAGCGGGTACTACAATGAGCAGTTCTTC.

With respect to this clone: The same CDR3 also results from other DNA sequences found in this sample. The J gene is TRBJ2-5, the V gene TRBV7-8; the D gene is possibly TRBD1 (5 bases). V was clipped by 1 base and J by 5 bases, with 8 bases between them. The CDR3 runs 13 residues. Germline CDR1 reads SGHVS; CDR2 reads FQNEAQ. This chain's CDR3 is CASSLGGRETQYF. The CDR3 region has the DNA TGTGCCAGCAGCTTAGGGGGCCGCGAGACCCAGTACTTC.